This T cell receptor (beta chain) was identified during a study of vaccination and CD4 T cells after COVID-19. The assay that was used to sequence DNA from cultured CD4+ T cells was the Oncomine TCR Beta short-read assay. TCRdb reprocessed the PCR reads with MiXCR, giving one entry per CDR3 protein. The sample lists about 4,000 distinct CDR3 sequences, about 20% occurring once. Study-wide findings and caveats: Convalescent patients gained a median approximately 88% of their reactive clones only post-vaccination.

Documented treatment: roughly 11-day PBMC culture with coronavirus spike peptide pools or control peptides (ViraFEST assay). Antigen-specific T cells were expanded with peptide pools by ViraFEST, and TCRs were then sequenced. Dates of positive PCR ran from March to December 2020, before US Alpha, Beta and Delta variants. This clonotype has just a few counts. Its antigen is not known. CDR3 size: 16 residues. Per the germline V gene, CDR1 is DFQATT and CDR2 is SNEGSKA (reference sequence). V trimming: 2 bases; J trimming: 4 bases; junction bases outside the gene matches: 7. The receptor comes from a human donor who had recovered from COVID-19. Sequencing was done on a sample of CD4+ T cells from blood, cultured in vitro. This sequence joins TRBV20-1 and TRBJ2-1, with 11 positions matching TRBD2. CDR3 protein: CSARSLAGGPYNEQFF. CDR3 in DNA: TGCAGTGCTAGATCCCTAGCGGGGGGCCCGTACAATGAGCAGTTCTTC.